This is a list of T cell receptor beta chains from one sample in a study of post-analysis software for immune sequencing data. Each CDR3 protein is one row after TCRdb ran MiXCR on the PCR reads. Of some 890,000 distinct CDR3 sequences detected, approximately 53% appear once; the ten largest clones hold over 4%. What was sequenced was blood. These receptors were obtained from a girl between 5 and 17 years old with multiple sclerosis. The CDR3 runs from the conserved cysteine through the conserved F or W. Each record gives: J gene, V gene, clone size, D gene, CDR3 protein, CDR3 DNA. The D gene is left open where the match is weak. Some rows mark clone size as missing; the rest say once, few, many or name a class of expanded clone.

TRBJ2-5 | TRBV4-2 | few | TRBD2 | CASSQDPLAGLVETQYF | TGTGCCAGCAGCCAAGATCCCCTAGCGGGGCTAGTGGAGACCCAGTACTTC
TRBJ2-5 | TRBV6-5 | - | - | CASSYRDPRRRETQYF | TGTGCCAGCAGTTACCGGGATCCCCGTCGCCGAGAGACCCAGTACTTC
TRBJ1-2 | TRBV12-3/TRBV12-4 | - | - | CASSKSNYGYTF | TGTGCCAGCAGTAAGTCTAACTATGGCTACACCTTC
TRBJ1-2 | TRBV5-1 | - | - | CATTTGFGYGYTF | TGCGCCACTACGACAGGATTTGGCTATGGCTACACCTTC
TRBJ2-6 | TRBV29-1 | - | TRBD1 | CSIRTGTGRTGANVLTF | TGCAGCATAAGAACCGGGACAGGGCGGACTGGGGCCAACGTCCTGACTTTC
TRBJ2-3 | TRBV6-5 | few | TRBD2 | CAREAGGHGTGTQYF | TGTGCCAGGGAAGCGGGAGGGCACGGCACAGGTACGCAGTATTTT
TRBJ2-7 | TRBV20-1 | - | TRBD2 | CSAGLAGSNYEQYF | TGCAGTGCTGGACTAGCAGGGTCCAATTACGAGCAGTACTTC
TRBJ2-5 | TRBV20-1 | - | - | CSARDLGGGALETQYF | TGCAGTGCTAGAGATCTTGGGGGGGGGGCTTTGGAGACCCAGTACTTC
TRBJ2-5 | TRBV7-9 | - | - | CASGGTVLYQETQYF | TGTGCCAGCGGGGGGACAGTGCTGTACCAAGAGACCCAGTACTTC
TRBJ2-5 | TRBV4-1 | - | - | CASSQDPRGETQYF | TGCGCCAGCAGCCAAGATCCGAGGGGAGAGACCCAGTACTTC
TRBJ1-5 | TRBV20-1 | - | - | CSASPRGGQPQHF | TGCAGTGCTAGCCCCAGGGGCGGTCAGCCCCAGCATTTT
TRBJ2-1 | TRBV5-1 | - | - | CASSLVIWGADHNEQFF | TGCGCCAGCAGCTTGGTTATCTGGGGGGCGGATCACAATGAGCAGTTCTTC
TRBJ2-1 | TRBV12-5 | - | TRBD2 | CASGLEAGIVNEQFF | TGTGCTAGTGGTTTGGAAGCGGGAATCGTCAATGAGCAGTTCTTC
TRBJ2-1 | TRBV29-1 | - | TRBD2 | CSVGGISGRYNNEQFF | TGCAGCGTTGGAGGTATTAGCGGGAGATACAACAATGAGCAGTTCTTC
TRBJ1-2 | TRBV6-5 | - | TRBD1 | CASSPRAGGALNGYTF | TGTGCCAGCAGTCCCAGGGCAGGGGGCGCGCTCAATGGCTACACCTTC
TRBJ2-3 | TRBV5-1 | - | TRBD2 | CASSEGLAPTDTQYF | TGCGCCAGCAGCGAAGGACTAGCGCCCACAGATACGCAGTATTTT
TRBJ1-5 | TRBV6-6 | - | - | CASSYLQRANQPQHF | TGTGCCAGCAGTTACCTCCAACGGGCAAATCAGCCCCAGCATTTT
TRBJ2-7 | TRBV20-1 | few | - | CSARNTLTYEQYF | TGCAGTGCTAGAAATACCCTGACCTACGAGCAGTACTTC
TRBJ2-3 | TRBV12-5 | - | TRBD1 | CASGLTGQDTDTQYF | TGTGCTAGTGGTTTGACAGGACAGGATACAGATACGCAGTATTTT
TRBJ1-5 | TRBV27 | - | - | CASSETTGLGSNQPQHF | TGTGCCAGCAGTGAAACGACAGGATTGGGGAGCAATCAGCCCCAGCATTTT
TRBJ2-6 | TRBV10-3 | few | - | CAISESGHLTSGANVLTF | TGTGCCATCAGTGAGTCCGGACACTTAACCTCTGGGGCCAACGTCCTGACTTTC
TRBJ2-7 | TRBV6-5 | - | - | CASSYPPHYEQYF | TGTGCCAGCAGTTACCCGCCCCACTACGAGCAGTACTTC
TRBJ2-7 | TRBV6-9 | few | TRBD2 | CASSSSVVAGGPGEQYF | TGTGCCAGCAGTTCTAGTGTTGTGGCGGGAGGGCCTGGCGAGCAGTACTTC
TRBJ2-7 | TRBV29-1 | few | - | CSVILSKTYEQYF | TGCAGCGTTATCCTGAGTAAGACCTACGAGCAGTACTTC
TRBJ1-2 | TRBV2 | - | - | CASSGTGLTNPTRNYGYTF | TGTGCCAGCAGTGGGACGGGACTTACCAACCCGACTCGGAACTATGGCTACACCTTC